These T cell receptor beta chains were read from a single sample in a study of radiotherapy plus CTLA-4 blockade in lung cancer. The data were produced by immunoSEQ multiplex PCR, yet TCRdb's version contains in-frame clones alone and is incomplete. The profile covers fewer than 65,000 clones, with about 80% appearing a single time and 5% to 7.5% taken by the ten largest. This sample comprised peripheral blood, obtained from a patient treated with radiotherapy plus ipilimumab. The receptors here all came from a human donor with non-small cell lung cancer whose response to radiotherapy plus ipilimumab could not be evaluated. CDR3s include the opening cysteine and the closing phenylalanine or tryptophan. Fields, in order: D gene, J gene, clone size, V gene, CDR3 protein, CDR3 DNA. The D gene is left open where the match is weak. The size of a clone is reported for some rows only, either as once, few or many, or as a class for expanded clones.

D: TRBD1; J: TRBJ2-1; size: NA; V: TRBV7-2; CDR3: CASSSDRGHYNEQFF; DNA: TGTGCCAGCAGCTCAGACAGGGGGCACTACAATGAGCAGTTCTTC
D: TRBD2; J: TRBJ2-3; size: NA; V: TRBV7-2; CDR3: CASSLGLAGGDTQYF; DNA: TGTGCCAGCAGCTTAGGGCTAGCGGGAGGGGATACGCAGTATTTT
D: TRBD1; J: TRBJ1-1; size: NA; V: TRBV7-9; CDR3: CASSLEGARTEAFF; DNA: TGTGCCAGCAGCTTAGAGGGGGCGCGAACTGAAGCTTTCTTT
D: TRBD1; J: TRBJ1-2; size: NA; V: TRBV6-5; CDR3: CASSYVDRGNYGYTF; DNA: TGTGCCAGCAGTTACGTGGACAGGGGTAACTATGGCTACACCTTC
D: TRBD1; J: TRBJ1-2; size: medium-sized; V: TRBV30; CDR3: CAWSVEQGNYGYTF; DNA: TGTGCCTGGAGTGTAGAACAGGGGAACTATGGCTACACCTTC
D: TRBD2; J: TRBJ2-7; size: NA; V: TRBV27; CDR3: CASSLVAGVYEQYF; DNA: TGTGCCAGCAGTTTAGTAGCGGGAGTGTACGAGCAGTACTTC
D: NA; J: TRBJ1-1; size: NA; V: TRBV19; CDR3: CASSPPGLTTEAFF; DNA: TGTGCCAGTAGCCCGCCGGGACTCACCACTGAAGCTTTCTTT
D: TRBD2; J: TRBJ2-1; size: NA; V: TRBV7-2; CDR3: CASSATSGGIPYNEQFF; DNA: TGTGCCAGCAGCGCGACATCGGGGGGGATCCCCTACAATGAGCAGTTCTTC
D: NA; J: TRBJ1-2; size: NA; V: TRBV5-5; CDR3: CASGGYYYGYTF; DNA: TGTGCCAGCGGGGGCTACTACTATGGCTACACCTTC
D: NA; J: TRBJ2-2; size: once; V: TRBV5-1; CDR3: CASSLLALGGTGELFF; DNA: TGCGCCAGCAGCCTACTAGCGTTAGGGGGAACCGGGGAGCTGTTTTTT
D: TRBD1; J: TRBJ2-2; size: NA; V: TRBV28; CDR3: CASNRDRVGGELFF; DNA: TGTGCCAGCAACCGGGACAGGGTGGGCGGGGAGCTGTTTTTT
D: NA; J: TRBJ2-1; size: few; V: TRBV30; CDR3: CAWSVMLANEQFF; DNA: TGTGCCTGGAGTGTAATGTTAGCGAATGAGCAGTTCTTC
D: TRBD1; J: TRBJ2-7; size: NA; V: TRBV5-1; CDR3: CASSSRGTGVQYEQYF; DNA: TGCGCCAGCAGTTCCCGCGGGACAGGGGTACAGTACGAGCAGTACTTC
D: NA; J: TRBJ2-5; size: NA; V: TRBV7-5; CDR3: CARSFRTSGLQETQYF; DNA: TGTGCCAGAAGCTTCCGGACTAGCGGGCTTCAAGAGACCCAGTACTTC
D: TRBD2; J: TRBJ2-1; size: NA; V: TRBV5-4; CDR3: CASSPMGGVGSYNEQFF; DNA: TGTGCCAGCAGCCCCATGGGGGGGGTAGGGTCCTACAATGAGCAGTTCTTC
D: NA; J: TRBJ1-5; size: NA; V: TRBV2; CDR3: CASVPGMGNQPQHF; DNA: TGTGCCAGCGTCCCAGGGATGGGGAATCAGCCCCAGCATTTT
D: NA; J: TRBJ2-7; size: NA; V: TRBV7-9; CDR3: CASSFSGGVSYEQYF; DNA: TGTGCCAGCAGCTTTAGTGGAGGGGTTTCCTACGAGCAGTACTTC
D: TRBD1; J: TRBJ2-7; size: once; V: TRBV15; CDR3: CATSREGSVGTGQMAGEQYF; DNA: TGTGCCACCAGCAGAGAAGGAAGCGTCGGGACAGGGCAAATGGCGGGCGAGCAGTACTTC
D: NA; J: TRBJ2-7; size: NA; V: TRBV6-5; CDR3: CASSFSWRASYEQYF; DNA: TGTGCCAGCAGTTTTTCCTGGAGGGCGTCCTACGAGCAGTACTTC
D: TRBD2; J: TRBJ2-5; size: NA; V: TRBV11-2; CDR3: CASSGVVAGAQATQYF; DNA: TGTGCCAGCAGCGGTGTTGTAGCGGGGGCCCAAGCGACCCAGTACTTC
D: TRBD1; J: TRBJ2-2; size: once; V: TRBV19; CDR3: CASGQGAGTGELFF; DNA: TGTGCCAGCGGACAGGGGGCCGGCACCGGGGAGCTGTTTTTT
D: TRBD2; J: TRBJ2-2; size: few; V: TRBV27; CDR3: CASSLSPFSNLGRAGELFF; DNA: TGTGCCAGCAGTTTAAGTCCCTTTTCAAATCTGGGGAGGGCCGGGGAGCTGTTTTTT
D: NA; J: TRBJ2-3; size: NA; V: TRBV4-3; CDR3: CASSQEGGGARTDTQYF; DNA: TGCGCCAGCAGCCAAGAGGGTGGGGGGGCTAGGACAGATACGCAGTATTTT